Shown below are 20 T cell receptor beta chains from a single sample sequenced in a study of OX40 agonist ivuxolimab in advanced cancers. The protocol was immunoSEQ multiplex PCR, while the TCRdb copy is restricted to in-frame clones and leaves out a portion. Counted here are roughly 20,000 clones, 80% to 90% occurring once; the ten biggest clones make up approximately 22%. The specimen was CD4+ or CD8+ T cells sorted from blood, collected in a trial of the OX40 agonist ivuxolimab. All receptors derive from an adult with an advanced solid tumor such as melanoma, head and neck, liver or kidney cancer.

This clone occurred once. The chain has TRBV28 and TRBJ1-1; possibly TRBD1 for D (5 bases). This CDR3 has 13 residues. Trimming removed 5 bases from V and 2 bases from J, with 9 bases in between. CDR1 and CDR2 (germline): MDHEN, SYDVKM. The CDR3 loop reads CASSHRSNTEAFF. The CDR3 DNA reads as TGTGCCAGCAGTCACAGGAGTAACACTGAAGCTTTCTTT.

As DNA, the CDR3 is TGCGCCAGCAGCCAAATAAGTCGGGACAGGGGGGCTGAAGCTTTCTTT. The encoded protein is CASSQISRDRGAEAFF. The chain carries TRBV4-1 and TRBJ1-1; 11 bases are a match to TRBD1. There are 16 residues in the CDR3. Germline values: CDR1 MGHRA, CDR2 YSYEKL. The V segment lost 2 bases and the J segment 6 bases; nucleotides outside the gene matches: 8.

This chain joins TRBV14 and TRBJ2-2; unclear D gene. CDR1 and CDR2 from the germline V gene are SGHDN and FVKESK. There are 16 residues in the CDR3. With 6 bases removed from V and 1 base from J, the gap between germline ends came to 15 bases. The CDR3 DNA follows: TGTGCCAGCAGGCAGACGGCTGGTGGGAACACCGGGGAGCTGTTTTTT. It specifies CASRQTAGGNTGELFF.

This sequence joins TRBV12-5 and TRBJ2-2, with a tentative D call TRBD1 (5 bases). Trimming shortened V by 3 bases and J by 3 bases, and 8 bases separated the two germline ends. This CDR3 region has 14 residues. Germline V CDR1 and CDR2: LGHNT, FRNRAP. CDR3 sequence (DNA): TGTGCTAGTGGTTTCCAACAGGACACCGGGGAGCTGTTTTTT. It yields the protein CASGFQQDTGELFF.

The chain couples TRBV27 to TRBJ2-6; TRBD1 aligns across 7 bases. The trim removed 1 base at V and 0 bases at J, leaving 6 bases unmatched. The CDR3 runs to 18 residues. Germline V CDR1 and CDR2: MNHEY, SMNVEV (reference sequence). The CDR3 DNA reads TGTGCCAGCAGTTTATTGGGGCCAGGGGGCTCTGGGGCCAACGTCCTGACTTTC. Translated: CASSLLGPGGSGANVLTF.

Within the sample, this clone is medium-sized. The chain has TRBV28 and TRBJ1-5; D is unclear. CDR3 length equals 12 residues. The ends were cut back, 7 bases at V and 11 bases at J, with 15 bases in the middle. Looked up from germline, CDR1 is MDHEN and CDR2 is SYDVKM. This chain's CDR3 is CASTTSSRSQHF. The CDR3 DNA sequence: TGTGCCAGCACCACCTCGTCCAGGTCCCAGCATTTT.

CDR3 sequence (DNA): TGTGCCAGTAGCAAACCCGGAGGGGGCGACTATGGCTACACCTTC. Amino acid sequence: CASSKPGGGDYGYTF. The chain links TRBV19 to TRBJ1-2; 7 nucleotides align to TRBD1. J lost 3 bases, V lost 6 bases, and 10 bases had no gene match. The CDR3 extends over 15 amino acids. The V gene's germline CDR1 is LNHDA and CDR2 SQIVND (reference sequence).

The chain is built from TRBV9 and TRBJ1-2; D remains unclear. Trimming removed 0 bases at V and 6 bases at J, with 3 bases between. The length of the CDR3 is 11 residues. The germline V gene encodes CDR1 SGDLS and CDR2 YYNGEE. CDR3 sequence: CASSVGDGYTF. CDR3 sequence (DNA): TGTGCCAGCAGCGTAGGGGATGGCTACACCTTC.

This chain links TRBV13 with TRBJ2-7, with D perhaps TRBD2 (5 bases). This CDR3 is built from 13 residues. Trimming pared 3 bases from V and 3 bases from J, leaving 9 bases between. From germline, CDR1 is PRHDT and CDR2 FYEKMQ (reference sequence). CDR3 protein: CASSLGEHYEQYF. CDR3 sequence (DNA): TGTGCCAGCAGCTTGGGAGAACACTACGAGCAGTACTTC.

The CDR3 is CAWSSSGAGYTF. For the CDR3, the DNA is TGTGCCTGGAGTAGCTCGGGGGCTGGCTACACCTTC. The genes are TRBV30 and TRBJ1-2, with D maybe TRBD1 (6 bases). There are 12 residues in the CDR3. Per germline, CDR1 GTSNPN and CDR2 SVGIG (reference sequence). Trimming cost V 2 bases and J 7 bases, with 11 bases left between them.

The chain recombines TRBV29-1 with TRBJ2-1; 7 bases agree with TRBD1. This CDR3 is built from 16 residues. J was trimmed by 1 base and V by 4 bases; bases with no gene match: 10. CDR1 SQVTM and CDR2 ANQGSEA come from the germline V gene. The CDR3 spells CSVGLAGDSSYNEQFF. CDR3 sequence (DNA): TGCAGCGTTGGCTTAGCCGGGGACAGTTCCTACAATGAGCAGTTCTTC.

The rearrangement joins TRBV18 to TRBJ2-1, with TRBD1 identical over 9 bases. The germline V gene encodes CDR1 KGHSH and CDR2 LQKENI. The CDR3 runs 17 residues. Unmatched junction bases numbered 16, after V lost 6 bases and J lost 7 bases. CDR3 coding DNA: TGTGCCAGCTCCCCAATCACGGCACAGGGGGCTGGGAATGAGCAGTTCTTC. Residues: CASSPITAQGAGNEQFF. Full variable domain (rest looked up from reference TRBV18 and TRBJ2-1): NAGVMQNPRHLVRRRGQEARLRCSPMKGHSHVYWYRQLPEEGLKFMVYLQKENIIDESGMPKERFSAEFPKEGPSILRIQQVVRGDSAAYFCASSPITAQGAGNEQFFGPGTRLTVL.

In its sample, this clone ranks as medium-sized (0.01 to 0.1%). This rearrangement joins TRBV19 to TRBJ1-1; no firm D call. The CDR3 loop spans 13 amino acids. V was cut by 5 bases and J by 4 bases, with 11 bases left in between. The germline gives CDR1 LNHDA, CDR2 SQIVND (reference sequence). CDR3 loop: CASSLQGPTEAFF. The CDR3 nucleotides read TGTGCCAGTAGTCTCCAAGGGCCCACTGAAGCTTTCTTT.

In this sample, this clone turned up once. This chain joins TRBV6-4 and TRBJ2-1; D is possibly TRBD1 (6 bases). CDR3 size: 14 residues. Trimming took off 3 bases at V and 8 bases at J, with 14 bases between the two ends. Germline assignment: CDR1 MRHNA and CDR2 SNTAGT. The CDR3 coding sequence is TGTGCCAGCAGTGATTCCCCAGGGGCGGATGAGCAGTTCTTC. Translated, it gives CASSDSPGADEQFF.

CDR3 DNA sequence: TGTGCCAGCAGCCCCAGGGTTTGGGAGACCCAGTACTTC. Protein product: CASSPRVWETQYF. This chain uses TRBV13 with TRBJ2-5; the D gene is possibly TRBD1 (5 bases). The CDR3 is made up of 13 amino acids. V shed 5 bases and J shed 5 bases, with 12 bases lying between them. Germline CDR1 PRHDT, CDR2 FYEKMQ (reference sequence).

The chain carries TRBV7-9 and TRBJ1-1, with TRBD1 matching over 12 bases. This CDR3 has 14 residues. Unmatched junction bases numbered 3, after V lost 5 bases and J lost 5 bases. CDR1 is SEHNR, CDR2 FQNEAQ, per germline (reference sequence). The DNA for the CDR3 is TGTGCCAGCAGCGTGGGACAGGGGGCAACTGAAGCTTTCTTT. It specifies CASSVGQGATEAFF.

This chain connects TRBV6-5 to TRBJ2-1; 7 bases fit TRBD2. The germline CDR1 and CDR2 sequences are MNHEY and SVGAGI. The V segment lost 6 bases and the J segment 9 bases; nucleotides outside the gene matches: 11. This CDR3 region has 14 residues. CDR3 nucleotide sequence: TGTGCCAGCAGCAGAGGCGGGGGTGGGGGTGAGCAGTTCTTC. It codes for CASSRGGGGGEQFF.

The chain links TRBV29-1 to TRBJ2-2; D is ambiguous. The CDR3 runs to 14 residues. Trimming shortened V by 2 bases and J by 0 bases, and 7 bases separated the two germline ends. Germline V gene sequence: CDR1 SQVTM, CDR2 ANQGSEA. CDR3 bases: TGCAGCGTTGAAAGGTTATCGAACACCGGGGAGCTGTTTTTT. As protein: CSVERLSNTGELFF.

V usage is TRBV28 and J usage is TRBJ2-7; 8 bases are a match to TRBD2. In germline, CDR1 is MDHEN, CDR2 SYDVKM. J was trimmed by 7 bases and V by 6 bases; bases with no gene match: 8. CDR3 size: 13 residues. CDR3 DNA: TGTGCCAGCAGCGTCCCCGGGGGGGCAGAGCAGTACTTC. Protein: CASSVPGGAEQYF.

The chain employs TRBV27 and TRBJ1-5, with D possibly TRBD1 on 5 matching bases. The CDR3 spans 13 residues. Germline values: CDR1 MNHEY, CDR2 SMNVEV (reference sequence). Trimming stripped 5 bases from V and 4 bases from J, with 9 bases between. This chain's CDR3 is CASSIQGNQPQHF. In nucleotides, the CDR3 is TGTGCCAGCAGTATCCAGGGTAATCAGCCCCAGCATTTT.